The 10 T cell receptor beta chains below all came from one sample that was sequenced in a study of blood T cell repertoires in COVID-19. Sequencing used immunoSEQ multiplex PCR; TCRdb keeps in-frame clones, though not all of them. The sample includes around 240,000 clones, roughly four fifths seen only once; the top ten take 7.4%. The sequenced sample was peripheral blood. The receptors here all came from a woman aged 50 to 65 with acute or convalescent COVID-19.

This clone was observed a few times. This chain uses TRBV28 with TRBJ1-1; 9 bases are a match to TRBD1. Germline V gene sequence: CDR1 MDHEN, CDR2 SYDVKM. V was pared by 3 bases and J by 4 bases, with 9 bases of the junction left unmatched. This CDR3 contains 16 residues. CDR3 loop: CASSFIQQGARTEAFF. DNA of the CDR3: TGTGCCAGCAGTTTCATCCAACAGGGGGCGCGCACTGAAGCTTTCTTT.

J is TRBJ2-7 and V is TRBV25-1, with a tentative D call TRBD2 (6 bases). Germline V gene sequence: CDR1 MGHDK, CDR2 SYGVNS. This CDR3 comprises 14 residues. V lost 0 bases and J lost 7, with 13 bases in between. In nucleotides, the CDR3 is TGTGCCAGCAGTGAATATGGAGGAGGGAGGGAGCAGTACTTC. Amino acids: CASSEYGGGREQYF.

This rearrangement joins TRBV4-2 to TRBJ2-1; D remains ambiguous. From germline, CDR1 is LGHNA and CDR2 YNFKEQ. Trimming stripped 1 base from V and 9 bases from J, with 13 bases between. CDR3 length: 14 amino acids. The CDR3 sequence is CASSQGLVISEQFF. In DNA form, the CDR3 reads TGTGCCAGCAGCCAAGGGCTAGTTATCAGTGAGCAGTTCTTC.

The CDR3 region has the DNA TGTGCCAGCAGCTCCTTCTTCCAGGCCAATCAGCCCCAGCATTTT. Residues: CASSSFFQANQPQHF. The chain joins TRBV2 to TRBJ1-5; D gene uncertain. Germline CDR1 reads SNHLY; CDR2 reads FYNNEI. The CDR3 is 15 amino acids. V was cut by 6 bases and J by 3 bases, with 15 bases left in between.

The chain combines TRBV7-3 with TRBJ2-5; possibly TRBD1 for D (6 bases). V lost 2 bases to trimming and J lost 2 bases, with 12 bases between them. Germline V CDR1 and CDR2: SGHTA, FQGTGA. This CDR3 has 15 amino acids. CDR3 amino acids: CASSLQPGAQETQYF. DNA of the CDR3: TGTGCCAGCAGCTTACAACCAGGGGCGCAAGAGACCCAGTACTTC.

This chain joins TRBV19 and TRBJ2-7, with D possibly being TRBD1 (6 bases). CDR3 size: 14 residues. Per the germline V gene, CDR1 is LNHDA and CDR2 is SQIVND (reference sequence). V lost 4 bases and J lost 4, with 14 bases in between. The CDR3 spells CASSNRIRGYEQYF. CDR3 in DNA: TGTGCCAGTAGTAACCGGATCAGGGGTTACGAGCAGTACTTC.

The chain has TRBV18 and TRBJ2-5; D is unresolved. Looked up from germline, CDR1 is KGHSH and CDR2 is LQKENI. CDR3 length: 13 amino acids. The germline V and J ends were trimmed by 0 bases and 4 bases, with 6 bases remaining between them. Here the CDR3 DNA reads TGTGCCAGCTCACCACCCTCCGGAGAGACCCAGTACTTC. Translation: CASSPPSGETQYF. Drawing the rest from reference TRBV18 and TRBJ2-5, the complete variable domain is NAGVMQNPRHLVRRRGQEARLRCSPMKGHSHVYWYRQLPEEGLKFMVYLQKENIIDESGMPKERFSAEFPKEGPSILRIQQVVRGDSAAYFCASSPPSGETQYFGPGTRLLVL.

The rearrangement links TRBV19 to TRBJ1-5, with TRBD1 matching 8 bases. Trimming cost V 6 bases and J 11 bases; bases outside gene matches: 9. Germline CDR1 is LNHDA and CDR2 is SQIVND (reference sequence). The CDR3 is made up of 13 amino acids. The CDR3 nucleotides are TGTGCCAGTAGCATGGACAGGGATTCGGCCCAGCATTTT. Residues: CASSMDRDSAQHF.

CDR3 region: CASSPGQGIEQYF. Here the CDR3 DNA reads TGTGCCAGCAGTCCAGGACAGGGGATCGAGCAGTACTTC. V gene TRBV27 combines with J gene TRBJ2-7; TRBD1 matches at 9 bases. CDR1 and CDR2 (germline): MNHEY, SMNVEV (reference sequence). The junction had 5 bases not matched to a gene; V was cut back by 5 bases and J by 6 bases. The CDR3 has 13 amino acids.

The CDR3 DNA follows: TGTGCCAGTAGGACTAGCGGGGAAAAGTACCAAGAGACCCAGTACTTC. As protein: CASRTSGEKYQETQYF. The rearrangement links TRBV19 to TRBJ2-5, with 11 bases identical to TRBD2. CDR3 length: 16 residues. V trimming: 6 bases; J trimming: 0 bases; junction bases outside the gene matches: 6. Germline-derived CDR1 and CDR2 are LNHDA and SQIVND (reference sequence). Looking up the rest from reference TRBV19 and TRBJ2-5 gives the full variable domain: DGGITQSPKYLFRKEGQNVTLSCEQNLNHDAMYWYRQDPGQGLRLIYYSQIVNDFQKGDIAEGYSVSREKKESFPLTVTSAQKNPTAFYLCASRTSGEKYQETQYFGPGTRLLVL.